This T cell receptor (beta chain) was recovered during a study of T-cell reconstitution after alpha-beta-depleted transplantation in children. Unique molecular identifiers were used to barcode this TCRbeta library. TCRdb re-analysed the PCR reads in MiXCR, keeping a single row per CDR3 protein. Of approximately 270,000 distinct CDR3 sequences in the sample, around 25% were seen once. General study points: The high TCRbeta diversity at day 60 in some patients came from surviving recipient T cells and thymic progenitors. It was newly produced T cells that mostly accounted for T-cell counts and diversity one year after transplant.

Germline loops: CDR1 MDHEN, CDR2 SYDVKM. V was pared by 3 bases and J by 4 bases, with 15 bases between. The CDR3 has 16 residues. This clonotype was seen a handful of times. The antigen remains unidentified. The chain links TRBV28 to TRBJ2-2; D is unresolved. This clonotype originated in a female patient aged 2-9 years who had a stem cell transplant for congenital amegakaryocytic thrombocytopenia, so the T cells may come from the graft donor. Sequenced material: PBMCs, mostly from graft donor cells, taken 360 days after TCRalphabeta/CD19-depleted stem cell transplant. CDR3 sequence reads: CASSFQAEFLTGELFF. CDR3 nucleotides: TGTGCCAGCAGTTTCCAGGCGGAGTTCCTCACCGGGGAGCTGTTTTTT.